Listed below are T cell receptor beta chains from one sample, sequenced in a study of T cells in Graves' hyperthyroidism and ophthalmopathy. TCRdb re-called the multiplex PCR reads with MiXCR, one entry per CDR3 protein. This sample has about 510,000 distinct CDR3 sequences, with around 43% found just once. What was sequenced was peripheral blood or thyroid tissue (not recorded which). All receptors come from an adult woman with Graves' disease, either hyperthyroidism or ophthalmopathy (not recorded which). Both conserved end residues are part of each CDR3. Each record gives: clone size, V gene, J gene, D gene, CDR3 DNA, CDR3 protein. D genes are given only for firm matches. Where a row states a size, it is once, few, many or the class of an expanded clone; other rows omit it.

clone size: .; V gene: TRBV13; J gene: TRBJ1-2; D gene: TRBD1; CDR3 DNA: TGCGCCAGCAGCTCCATGGGGGACAGCTCCTATGGCTACACCTTC; CDR3 protein: CASSSMGDSSYGYTF
clone size: many; V gene: TRBV7-2; J gene: TRBJ1-5; D gene: TRBD1; CDR3 DNA: TGTGCCAGCAGCTTACTCCCGACAGGGGTGGATCAGCCCCAGCATTTT; CDR3 protein: CASSLLPTGVDQPQHF
clone size: many; V gene: TRBV6-4; J gene: TRBJ1-1; D gene: .; CDR3 DNA: TGTGCCAGCAGACCAGGTCGGTGGGCTTTCTTT; CDR3 protein: CASRPGRWAFF
clone size: .; V gene: TRBV7-2; J gene: TRBJ2-5; D gene: TRBD2; CDR3 DNA: TGTACCAGCACCAAAACGGGAGGGGGCCAAGAGACCCAGTACTTC; CDR3 protein: CTSTKTGGGQETQYF
clone size: .; V gene: TRBV29-1; J gene: TRBJ1-2; D gene: .; CDR3 DNA: TGCAGCGTTGAAGGGGGTGATTGGAATGGCTACACCTTC; CDR3 protein: CSVEGGDWNGYTF
clone size: few; V gene: TRBV27; J gene: TRBJ1-1; D gene: .; CDR3 DNA: TGTGCCAGCAGTTTGCAGGGTAGCCGCACTGAAGCTTTCTTT; CDR3 protein: CASSLQGSRTEAFF
clone size: .; V gene: TRBV20-1; J gene: TRBJ1-5; D gene: .; CDR3 DNA: TGCAGTGCTAGGCCCGCAGGGGTTAATCAGCCCCAGCATTTT; CDR3 protein: CSARPAGVNQPQHF
clone size: .; V gene: TRBV12-3/TRBV12-4; J gene: TRBJ1-2; D gene: .; CDR3 DNA: TGTGCCAGCAGTTTTATAGGGGGGCAAGGCTACACCTTC; CDR3 protein: CASSFIGGQGYTF
clone size: many; V gene: TRBV19; J gene: TRBJ1-1; D gene: .; CDR3 DNA: TGTGCCAGCTCCCCTGAGGGACATAACACTGAAGCTTTCTTT; CDR3 protein: CASSPEGHNTEAFF
clone size: many; V gene: TRBV2; J gene: TRBJ2-5; D gene: .; CDR3 DNA: TGTGCCACGACCGGTGGGAGCGGTGAGACCCAGTACTTC; CDR3 protein: CATTGGSGETQYF
clone size: many; V gene: TRBV24-1; J gene: TRBJ1-4; D gene: .; CDR3 DNA: TGTGCCACCAGTGATCCCCGGGACGGTAATGAAAAACTGTTTTTT; CDR3 protein: CATSDPRDGNEKLFF
clone size: .; V gene: TRBV2; J gene: TRBJ1-2; D gene: .; CDR3 DNA: TGTGCCAGCAGTGAGACAGACTATGGCTACACCTTC; CDR3 protein: CASSETDYGYTF
clone size: .; V gene: TRBV7-9; J gene: TRBJ1-5; D gene: .; CDR3 DNA: TGTGCCAGCAGCTTAGAGGCAGGACTAAATCAGCCCCAGCATTTT; CDR3 protein: CASSLEAGLNQPQHF
clone size: .; V gene: TRBV24-1; J gene: TRBJ2-7; D gene: .; CDR3 DNA: TGTGCCACCAGTGATTGGGGCTACGAGCAGTACTTC; CDR3 protein: CATSDWGYEQYF
clone size: many; V gene: TRBV7-2; J gene: TRBJ2-2; D gene: .; CDR3 DNA: TGTGCCAGCACCTTTACTAGAAACACCGGGGAGCTGTTTTTT; CDR3 protein: CASTFTRNTGELFF
clone size: once; V gene: TRBV15; J gene: TRBJ1-2; D gene: TRBD1; CDR3 DNA: TGTGCCACCAGCAGATATATGGACAGGGCTGGCTACACCTTC; CDR3 protein: CATSRYMDRAGYTF
clone size: .; V gene: TRBV7-9; J gene: TRBJ2-5; D gene: .; CDR3 DNA: TGTGCCAGCAGCTCCTCGTGGGGTCAAGAGACCCAGTACTTC; CDR3 protein: CASSSSWGQETQYF
clone size: many; V gene: TRBV12-3/TRBV12-4; J gene: TRBJ1-1; D gene: TRBD1; CDR3 DNA: TGTGCCAGCAGTTGGCCGGGACAGGGAAACACTGAAGCTTTCTTT; CDR3 protein: CASSWPGQGNTEAFF
clone size: many; V gene: TRBV20-1; J gene: TRBJ1-2; D gene: .; CDR3 DNA: TGCAGTGCTAGAGATCTTCAGGTGCTCTATGGCTACACCTTC; CDR3 protein: CSARDLQVLYGYTF
clone size: many; V gene: TRBV12-3/TRBV12-4; J gene: TRBJ1-2; D gene: TRBD1; CDR3 DNA: TGTGCCAGCAGAAACACAGGGGGCCCCTTCTATGGCTACACCTTC; CDR3 protein: CASRNTGGPFYGYTF
clone size: .; V gene: TRBV9; J gene: TRBJ1-1; D gene: .; CDR3 DNA: TGTGCCAGCAGCGGAAGTAGGAACACTGAAGCTTTCTTT; CDR3 protein: CASSGSRNTEAFF
clone size: many; V gene: TRBV3-1; J gene: TRBJ1-5; D gene: TRBD1; CDR3 DNA: TGTGCCAGCAGCCAATATGGAGGGGGCGGCAATCAGCCCCAGCATTTT; CDR3 protein: CASSQYGGGGNQPQHF
clone size: many; V gene: TRBV5-1; J gene: TRBJ2-5; D gene: .; CDR3 DNA: TGTGCCAGCAGTTTGGTGGGGGAAGAGACCCAGTACTTC; CDR3 protein: CASSLVGEETQYF
clone size: .; V gene: TRBV12-3/TRBV12-4; J gene: TRBJ2-7; D gene: .; CDR3 DNA: TGTGCCAGCAGTTTTGGGACGAGCGGTATGGAGCAGTACTTC; CDR3 protein: CASSFGTSGMEQYF
clone size: .; V gene: TRBV7-8; J gene: TRBJ1-1; D gene: .; CDR3 DNA: TGTGCCAGCAGCTTGGCAGGGGTCGCTGAAGCTTTCTTT; CDR3 protein: CASSLAGVAEAFF
clone size: many; V gene: TRBV19; J gene: TRBJ2-2; D gene: TRBD1; CDR3 DNA: TGTGCCAGCGGACAGGGGTCCGGGGAGCTGTTTTTT; CDR3 protein: CASGQGSGELFF
clone size: .; V gene: TRBV6-6; J gene: TRBJ1-4; D gene: .; CDR3 DNA: TGTGCCAGCAGTTATGAGGCTGGTGAAAAACTGTTTTTT; CDR3 protein: CASSYEAGEKLFF
clone size: .; V gene: TRBV10-3; J gene: TRBJ2-7; D gene: .; CDR3 DNA: TGTGCCACTGAGCGTGGGCGATCCTACGAGCAGTACTTC; CDR3 protein: CATERGRSYEQYF
clone size: .; V gene: TRBV5-1; J gene: TRBJ1-1; D gene: .; CDR3 DNA: TGCGCCAGCAGCCTAGGACCCCGGGGGAACACTGAAGCTTTCTTT; CDR3 protein: CASSLGPRGNTEAFF